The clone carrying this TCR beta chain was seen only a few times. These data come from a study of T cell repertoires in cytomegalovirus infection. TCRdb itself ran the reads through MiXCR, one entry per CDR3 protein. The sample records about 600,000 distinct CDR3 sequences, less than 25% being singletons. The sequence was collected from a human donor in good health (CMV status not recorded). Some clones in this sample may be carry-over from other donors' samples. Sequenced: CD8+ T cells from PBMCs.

The CDR3 spells CASKDRGGRTEAFF. In DNA form, the CDR3 reads TGTGCCAGCAAAGACAGGGGGGGGAGAACTGAAGCTTTCTTT. The chain joins TRBV6-5 to TRBJ1-1, with TRBD1 identical over 9 bases. The germline V gene has CDR1 MNHEY and CDR2 SVGAGI. The CDR3 runs 14 residues. The V segment lost 7 bases and the J segment 5 bases; nucleotides outside the gene matches: 8.